There are a few counts of the clone carrying this TCR beta chain. The data are from a study of blood T cells in healthy people across ages. For the second PCR, which ran for 7 to 11 cycles, a sample-barcoded 5' primer and a J-beta primer mix were used. TCRdb processed the 5' RACE reads anew with MiXCR; each CDR3 protein has one entry. This table holds 1.5 million to 2 million distinct CDR3 sequences, about 28% found once. From germline, CDR1 is SGHRS and CDR2 YFSETQ. The germline V and J ends were trimmed by 4 bases and 5 bases, with 27 bases remaining between them. This CDR3 is built from 18 residues. Donors were systemically healthy Caucasian individuals from Russia aged about 6 to 90 years.

This chain links TRBV5-1 with TRBJ2-5; D is tentatively TRBD1 or TRBD2 (5 bases each). The sequencing input was blood. The receptor comes from a woman aged 25 to 39 in good health. The CDR3 protein is CASSQGDAAGSLYETQYF. In DNA, the CDR3 is TGCGCCAGCAGCCAAGGGGACGCCGCAGGGTCCTTGTACGAGACCCAGTACTTC.